This is a list of T cell receptor beta chains from one sample in a study of T cell responses to AZD1222 COVID-19 vaccine. The repertoire was sequenced with immunoSEQ multiplex PCR; TCRdb's copy has only in-frame clones and lacks some. This table holds tens of thousands of clones, over 80% found once. This specimen consisted of peripheral blood, obtained 28 days after the second AZD1222 dose. These receptor sequences come from an adult who received the AZD1222 COVID-19 vaccine. CDR3s include the opening cysteine and the closing phenylalanine or tryptophan. The order of the fields is D gene, V gene, J gene, clone size, CDR3 DNA, CDR3 protein. A D gene is named only where the DNA matches it firmly. Some rows mark clone size as missing; the rest say once, few, many or name a class of expanded clone.

>NA|TRBV19|TRBJ1-4|once
TGTGCCAGTAGTCCTCGGACAGTCAATGAAAAACTGTTTTTT
CASSPRTVNEKLFF
>NA|TRBV30|TRBJ2-7|NA
TGTGCCTGGAGCCCCCCGGGCAGGGTACGCTCCTACGAGCAGTACTTC
CAWSPPGRVRSYEQYF
>NA|TRBV19|TRBJ1-5|NA
TGTGCCAGTAGTATAATTGGACAGCACAATCAGCCCCAGCATTTT
CASSIIGQHNQPQHF
>NA|TRBV7-6|TRBJ2-2|NA
TGTGCCAGCAGCTTATCGCCAGCAAAGAACACCGGGGAGCTGTTTTTT
CASSLSPAKNTGELFF
>NA|TRBV30|TRBJ2-4|NA
TGTGCCTGGTCTCGAACCGGCGGGGGACAAGACTTCAAAAACATTCAGTACTTC
CAWSRTGGGQDFKNIQYF
>NA|TRBV10-2|TRBJ2-7|NA
TGCGCCTCTCAAGGGGGAGGGGTCTACGAGCAGTACTTC
CASQGGGVYEQYF
>NA|TRBV7-3|TRBJ2-3|NA
TGTGCCAGCAGCTGGGGTCCTCAGGTGGCAGATACGCAGTATTTT
CASSWGPQVADTQYF
>NA|TRBV28|TRBJ2-1|NA
TGTGCCAGCAGAGAGAAGGGGGATGAGCAGTTCTTC
CASREKGDEQFF
>NA|TRBV7-2|TRBJ1-2|NA
TGTGCCAGCAGCCGGGGGGGACAAGTCTATGGCTACACCTTC
CASSRGGQVYGYTF
>TRBD1|TRBV3-1/TRBV3-2|TRBJ2-1|once
TGTGCCAGCAGCCAAGATCTGGGGACAGATGAGCAGTTCTTC
CASSQDLGTDEQFF
>TRBD1|TRBV5-1|TRBJ2-7|NA
TGCGCCAGCAGCTTGGTGAGGGGGCGCGACGAGCAGTACTTC
CASSLVRGRDEQYF
>NA|TRBV15|TRBJ2-1|NA
TGTGCCACCAGCAGAGGTAGCTCCTACAATGAGCAGTTCTTC
CATSRGSSYNEQFF
>TRBD1|TRBV5-1|TRBJ2-2|once
TGCGCCAGCAGCTCGCAACAGGGGGCAATCGGCGGGGAGCTGTTTTTT
CASSSQQGAIGGELFF
>NA|TRBV28|TRBJ1-6|NA
TGTGCCAGTACCAGGGACACAGTATATGGGGGGTATAATTCACCCCTCCACTTT
CASTRDTVYGGYNSPLHF
>TRBD1|TRBV27|TRBJ2-7|NA
TGTGCCAGCAGTCTTAAACCGGGACAGGGGGAGCAGTACTTC
CASSLKPGQGEQYF
>NA|TRBV19|TRBJ2-1|NA
TGTGCCAGTACCCCCCAAGGAAGGTATGAGCAGTTCTTC
CASTPQGRYEQFF
>TRBD2|TRBV3-1/TRBV3-2|TRBJ2-7|NA
TGTGCCAGCTCTCCGAGCGGGAGCACCTACGAGCAGTACTTC
CASSPSGSTYEQYF
>TRBD2|TRBV5-1|TRBJ2-1|NA
TGCGCCAGCAGCTTGGAGCTAGCGGGAGACCCCTACAATGAGCAGTTCTTC
CASSLELAGDPYNEQFF
>NA|TRBV5-4|TRBJ1-2|NA
TGTGCCAGCAGCTTGGAGACCTCCTTATATGGCTACACCTTC
CASSLETSLYGYTF
>TRBD2|TRBV7-2|TRBJ2-1|NA
TGTGCCAGCAGCTTAAAGGGGCCTGGCGGGGGGGGAAACAATGAGCAGTTCTTC
CASSLKGPGGGGNNEQFF
>TRBD2|TRBV18|TRBJ2-2|NA
TGTGCCAGCTCAGCACTAGCGGGCTCGAACACCGGGGAGCTGTTTTTT
CASSALAGSNTGELFF
>TRBD1|TRBV2|TRBJ1-5|once
TGTGCCAGCAGGGCCGGGGACAGGGGAAATCAGCCCCAGCATTTT
CASRAGDRGNQPQHF
>TRBD1|TRBV30|TRBJ2-7|once
TGTGCCTGGAGTCGGGACAGCCGGGGCGAGCAGTACTTC
CAWSRDSRGEQYF
>NA|TRBV12-5|TRBJ2-5|NA
TGTGCTAGTGCCGAGGGGGGGGAGACCCAGTACTTC
CASAEGGETQYF
>NA|TRBV19|TRBJ2-3|NA
TGTGCCAGTAGTATACCTACAGGGTACACAGATACGCAGTATTTT
CASSIPTGYTDTQYF
>TRBD1|TRBV30|TRBJ2-7|NA
TGTGCCTGGAGTCGACCCGGACAGGGGAGCGACGAGCAGTACTTC
CAWSRPGQGSDEQYF
>TRBD1|TRBV6-5|TRBJ2-7|NA
TGTGCCAGCAGGCCGGGACAGGGGGCTTACGAGCAGTACTTC
CASRPGQGAYEQYF
>NA|TRBV11-2|TRBJ2-1|NA
TGTGCCAGCAGCTTAAGGGAGGACGGGCACAATGAGCAGTTCTTC
CASSLREDGHNEQFF
>TRBD1|TRBV6-5|TRBJ2-5|NA
TGTGCCAGCAGCCGGGACAGGGGGCAAGAGACCCAGTACTTC
CASSRDRGQETQYF
>TRBD1|TRBV6-5|TRBJ1-2|NA
TGTGCCAGCAGCCGGACAGGGGATGGCTACACCTTC
CASSRTGDGYTF